This T cell receptor beta chain stems from a study of T-cell memory formation after mild COVID-19. In the study overall: Clustering of TCRs was largely donor specific. The study's findings and limits: For contracting clones, CD4+ ones sat mainly in CM and EM, CD8+ in EMRA.

V was clipped by 3 bases and J by 5 bases; unmatched bases: 4. The CDR3 has 14 residues. Germline V gene data show CDR1 as MNHNS and CDR2 as SASEGT. To note about this clonotype: Its antigen remains unidentified.

TCRdb reanalysed the 5' RACE reads using MiXCR and keeps one entry per CDR3 protein. Among 250,000 to 350,000 distinct CDR3 sequences listed, around 15% were seen once. V is TRBV6-1 and J is TRBJ2-7, with 10 bases that match TRBD2. Sequencing was performed on PBMCs or a T cell subset sorted from them (not recorded which). The sequence derives from a man aged 18-30 years who had mild COVID-19 (a few samples of this study predate the infection). Cell type and time point are not known. CDR3 sequence reads: CASSEGLARDEQYF. CDR3 DNA sequence: TGTGCCAGCAGTGAGGGACTAGCGAGGGACGAGCAGTACTTC.